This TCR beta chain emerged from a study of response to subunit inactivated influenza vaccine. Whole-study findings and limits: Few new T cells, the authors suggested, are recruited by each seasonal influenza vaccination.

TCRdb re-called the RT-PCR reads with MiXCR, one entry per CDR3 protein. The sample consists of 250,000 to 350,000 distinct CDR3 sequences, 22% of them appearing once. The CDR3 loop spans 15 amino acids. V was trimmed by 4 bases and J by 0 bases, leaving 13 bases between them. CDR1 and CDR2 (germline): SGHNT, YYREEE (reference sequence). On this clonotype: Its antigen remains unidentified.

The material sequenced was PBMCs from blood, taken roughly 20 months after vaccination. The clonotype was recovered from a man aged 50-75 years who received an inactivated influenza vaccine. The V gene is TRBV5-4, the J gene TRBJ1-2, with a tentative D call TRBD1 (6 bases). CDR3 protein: CASSPDSFSNYGYTF. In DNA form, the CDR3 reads TGTGCCAGCAGCCCGGACAGCTTCTCTAACTATGGCTACACCTTC.